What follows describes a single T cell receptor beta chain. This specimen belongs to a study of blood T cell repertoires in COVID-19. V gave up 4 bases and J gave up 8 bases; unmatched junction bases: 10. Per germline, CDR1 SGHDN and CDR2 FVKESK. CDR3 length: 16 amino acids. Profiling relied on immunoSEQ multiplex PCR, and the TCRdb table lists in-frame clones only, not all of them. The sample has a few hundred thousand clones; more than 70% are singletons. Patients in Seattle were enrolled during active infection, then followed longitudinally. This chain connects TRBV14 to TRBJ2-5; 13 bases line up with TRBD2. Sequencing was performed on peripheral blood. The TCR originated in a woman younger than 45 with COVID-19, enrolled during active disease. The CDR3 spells CASSPAGLAGSGTQYF. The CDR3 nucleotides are TGTGCCAGCAGCCCCGCGGGACTAGCGGGAAGTGGTACCCAGTACTTC.